This T cell receptor beta chain originates from a study of blood T cell repertoires in COVID-19 (TCRdb year 2020). A note on the overall study: Samples from collaborators originated in the United States, Italy and Spain and spanned both the acute and convalescent phases of COVID-19. The prospective study material was composed of cDNA or gDNA derived from T cells, B-cell-depleted T cells, or PBMCs. Deeply sampled blood TCRbeta repertoires from subjects exposed to, actively infected with, or recovered from COVID-19 were included in the dataset. The repertoires were released in a freely available public database intended as a resource for research on the immune response to SARS-CoV-2. Samples were obtained from the ongoing ImmuneRACE study (first 160 participants) and from 950 to 1,500 subjects provided by 6 global collaborators. A de-identified subject ID, COVID-19 status, age in years and sex were almost always included in the sample metadata. Where HLA class I and class II types were available, the types were taken from metadata supplied by the sample provider, not from assay-based typing.

The immunoSEQ Assay, a bias-controlled multiplex PCR, was used to amplify TCRbeta CDR3 regions from genomic DNA. As for how the authors treated the data: The number of nucleated cells in each sample was estimated from the amplification of reference gene primers within the assay. To quantify the absolute abundance of each unique TCRbeta CDR3 rearrangement, sequence reads were collapsed and filtered. For each sample, productive Simpson clonality was calculated as the square root of Simpson's diversity index across productive rearrangements. The immuneACCESS repertoire file appears here via TCRdb, limited to in-frame rearrangements. These files lack a portion of the clones; in checked studies, under half of the deficit traces to unresolved V genes, and the cause of the others is not known. The D gene and trimming were derived from the DNA, and the V and J assignments and clone size from that table. For this sample there are 450,000 to 500,000 clones; 75% to 90% appear just once. Under 4% of the sample belongs to the ten largest clones.

Whole blood was collected in K2EDTA tubes by collaborating institutions according to the institutions' own protocols. For TCRbeta analysis, collaborators shipped samples in one of three forms: frozen whole blood, isolated PBMCs, or DNA extracted from either of those sample types. V trim: 5 bases; J trim: 7 bases; unmatched bases: 4. The CDR3 has 13 amino acids, counting the end cysteine and phenylalanine. CDR3 DNA only is kept here, 39 bases in frame from base 1. CDR1 and CDR2, looked up from the germline V gene, are KGHSH and LQKENI. On this clone: Its antigen remains unidentified. One base away there is no much larger clone; base qualities are not given.

Broad study findings and their caveats: Clinical and demographic metadata were provided uncurated, with the amount varying by source and participant.

This TCR came from a human donor in a cohort sampled during active COVID-19. The sample taken for sequencing was peripheral blood. The sequence is built from TRBV18 and TRBJ2-2; TRBD1 fits 7 bases in the junction. CDR3 protein: CASSTRDSGELFF. The nucleotide sequence reads TGTGCCAGCTCAACAAGGGACAGCGGGGAGCTGTTTTTT.